Listed below are T cell receptor beta chains from one sample, sequenced in a study of primary melanoma T cells and metastatic recurrence. TCRdb's table, derived via immunoSEQ multiplex PCR, lists solely in-frame clones and lacks some. This sample has about 1,000 clones, with 65% to 75% found just once. The sequenced sample was melanoma tumor tissue. The source is a human donor with melanoma. Each CDR3 is given with its conserved first and last residue. The D gene is left open where the match is weak. Clone size is stated in some rows and not others, as once, few, many or a class when expanded.

V gene,D gene,J gene,clone size,CDR3 DNA,CDR3 protein
TRBV15,TRBD1,TRBJ2-1,.,TGTGCCACCAGCAGACGGGACAGGGTTTTAGATGAGCAGTTCTTC,CATSRRDRVLDEQFF
TRBV28,TRBD2,TRBJ2-7,.,TGTGCCACCAAGATGGGGGGGACCTCCTACGAGCAGTACTTC,CATKMGGTSYEQYF
TRBV6-8,.,TRBJ1-2,.,TGTGCCAGCAGTTACGGGCGAACGGGTGGCTACACCTTC,CASSYGRTGGYTF
TRBV6-9,.,TRBJ2-1,.,TGTGCCAGCAGTTACGACAATGAGCAGTTCTTC,CASSYDNEQFF
TRBV12-5,TRBD1,TRBJ2-6,.,TGTGCTAGTGGTTTGGCGCCCGGGACAGGCCTTTTCTCTGGGGCCAACGTCCTGACTTTC,CASGLAPGTGLFSGANVLTF
TRBV19,.,TRBJ2-2,.,TGTGCCAGTAGTATAGCGAGCGGGGAGCTGTTTTTT,CASSIASGELFF
TRBV7-1,TRBD2,TRBJ2-2,.,TGTGCCAGCAGCTCGGGACTAGCGGGGACCGGGGAGCTGTTTTTT,CASSSGLAGTGELFF
TRBV10-3,.,TRBJ2-5,.,TGTGCCATCAGTGAGTTGGCCAGGGACCAGACCCAGTACTTC,CAISELARDQTQYF
TRBV11-3,TRBD1,TRBJ1-1,once,TGTGCCAGCAGCTTAGGGCAGGGGGGCTACACTGAAGCTTTCTTT,CASSLGQGGYTEAFF
TRBV7-1,TRBD1,TRBJ2-7,.,TGTGCCAGCAGCTCCCGGGACAGCTCCTACGAGCAGTACTTC,CASSSRDSSYEQYF
TRBV5-1,.,TRBJ1-6,.,TGCGCCAGCAGCATTGACAGGAGCCAAAATTCACCCCTCCACTTT,CASSIDRSQNSPLHF
TRBV11-3,TRBD2,TRBJ2-6,few,TGTGCCAGCAGCCCCGGGAGGTTAGGGGCCAACGTCCTGACTTTC,CASSPGRLGANVLTF
TRBV10-2,.,TRBJ2-3,.,TGCGTCAGCAGTGAGCAGCGAGATACGCAGTATTTT,CVSSEQRDTQYF
TRBV19,TRBD1,TRBJ2-1,.,TGTGCCAGTACCTCGACAGGGTGGAATGAGCAGTTCTTC,CASTSTGWNEQFF
TRBV23-1,TRBD1,TRBJ1-4,few,TGCGCCAGCAGTCAATCGACAGGGAGAGTGGCAAAACTGTTTTTT,CASSQSTGRVAKLFF
TRBV4-1,TRBD2,TRBJ2-3,.,TGCGCCAGCAGCCAAAAGCGGGATTCTGTCACAGATACGCAGTATTTT,CASSQKRDSVTDTQYF
TRBV19,.,TRBJ2-2,.,TGTGCCAGTAGCCCGACAGACACCGGGGAGCTGTTTTTT,CASSPTDTGELFF
TRBV12-5,TRBD2,TRBJ2-1,.,TGTGCCAGCACCCCGGGGGGGGGAGCCTACAATGAGCAGTTCTTC,CASTPGGGAYNEQFF
TRBV28,TRBD2,TRBJ2-7,.,TGTGCCAGCAGTGCCCAGCGGGAGGAAGGGTACGAGCAGTACTTC,CASSAQREEGYEQYF
TRBV19,.,TRBJ2-7,.,TGTGCCAGTAGTATAGATGGACCGTCCGCGCTAACCCCCGAGCAGTACTTC,CASSIDGPSALTPEQYF
TRBV30,TRBD1,TRBJ2-7,.,TGTGCCTGGTCCGGGACAGTCAAATCCTACGAGCAGTACTTC,CAWSGTVKSYEQYF
TRBV19,TRBD1,TRBJ1-2,.,TGTGCCAGTAGTTTCCCCCGGGGACAGATGGCCAACTATGGCTACACCTTC,CASSFPRGQMANYGYTF
TRBV18,.,TRBJ2-5,few,TGTGCCAGCTCACCGACAGTCCTGGGGGAGACCCAGTACTTC,CASSPTVLGETQYF